This T cell receptor (beta chain) comes out of a study of T cells in Graves' hyperthyroidism and ophthalmopathy. Ten or more counts support this clonotype. RNA transcripts were the template for amplifying TCR beta CDR3 regions. With the HTBI primer set, the TCR CDR3 went through a first round of RT-PCR. TCRdb re-called the multiplex PCR reads with MiXCR, one entry per CDR3 protein. The sample includes a few hundred thousand distinct CDR3 sequences, approximately 15% of them seen just once. Germline V gene lookup returns CDR1 DFQATT and CDR2 SNEGSKA (reference sequence). Trimming removed 0 bases at V and 4 bases at J, with 13 bases between. This CDR3 is built from 15 residues.

The genes are TRBV20-1 and TRBJ1-5; D uncertain. The receptor comes from a woman aged 25-40 years with Graves' hyperthyroidism. Specimen: blood. Here the CDR3 DNA reads TGCAGTGCTAGAGATCAAGGCTCGCTTAATCAGCCCCAGCATTTT. Protein: CSARDQGSLNQPQHF.